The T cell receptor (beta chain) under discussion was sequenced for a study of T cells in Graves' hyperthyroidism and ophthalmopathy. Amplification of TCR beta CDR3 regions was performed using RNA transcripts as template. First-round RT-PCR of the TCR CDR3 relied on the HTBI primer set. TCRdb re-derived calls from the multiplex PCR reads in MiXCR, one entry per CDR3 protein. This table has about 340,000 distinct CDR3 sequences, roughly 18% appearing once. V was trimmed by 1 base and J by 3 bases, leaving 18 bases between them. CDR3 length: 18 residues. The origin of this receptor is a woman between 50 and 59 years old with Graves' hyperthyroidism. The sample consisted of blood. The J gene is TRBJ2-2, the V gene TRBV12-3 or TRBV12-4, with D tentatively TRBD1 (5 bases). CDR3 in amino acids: CASSLDGLGPLDTGELFF. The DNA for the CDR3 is TGTGCCAGCAGTTTAGACGGGTTGGGGCCCCTTGACACCGGGGAGCTGTTTTTT.